The 3 T cell receptor beta chains presented below share a single source sample, sequenced in a study of T cell repertoires in cytomegalovirus infection. No antigen has been assigned to these receptors. A single record per CDR3 protein comes from TCRdb applying MiXCR to the reads. The sample consists of about 340,000 distinct CDR3 sequences, 25% to 30% of them appearing once. The starting material was cultured PBMCs, obtained from culture after CMV antigen stimulation. These receptor sequences come from a human donor in good health (CMV status not recorded). Some clones in this sample may be carry-over from other donors' samples.

In this sample, this clonotype turned up a few times. The rearrangement joins TRBV24-1 to TRBJ1-6; 10 nucleotides line up with TRBD1. V trimming: 7 bases; J trimming: 5 bases; junction bases outside the gene matches: 13. Germline lookup yields CDR1 KGHDR and CDR2 SFDVKD. The CDR3 covers 18 residues. Here the CDR3 reads CATRSFSGTGDHNSPLHF. CDR3 DNA sequence: TGTGCCACCAGATCTTTTTCCGGGACAGGGGACCATAATTCACCCCTCCACTTT.

The table lists this clonotype with a few counts. The genes are TRBV4-1 and TRBJ2-7; D possibly corresponds to TRBD2 (5 bases). The CDR3 covers 15 residues. The ends were cut back, 0 bases at V and 3 bases at J, with 12 bases in the middle. Per the germline V gene, CDR1 is MGHRA and CDR2 is YSYEKL. CDR3 amino acids: CASSQEPQGGYEQYF. The CDR3 nucleotides read TGCGCCAGCAGCCAAGAACCTCAAGGAGGCTACGAGCAGTACTTC.

This clonotype was seen only a few times. V and J are TRBV20-1 and TRBJ1-3; no reliable D call. The CDR3 is 13 amino acids. Germline values: CDR1 DFQATT, CDR2 SNEGSKA (reference sequence). With 3 bases removed from V and 4 bases from J, the gap between germline ends came to 10 bases. This CDR3 reads CSASWQVGNTIYF. The DNA for the CDR3 is TGCAGTGCTAGTTGGCAGGTCGGAAACACCATATATTTT.